This TCR beta chain was retrieved from a study of T cell repertoires in cytomegalovirus infection. Study summary: Indications of both CMV infection and matching HLA type were provided by public TCR beta signatures.

CDR3 length: 18 amino acids. The V segment lost 3 bases and the J segment 1 base; nucleotides outside the gene matches: 10. Germline-derived CDR1 and CDR2 are MDHEN and SYDVKM. A word on this clonotype: Its antigen remains unidentified.

TCRdb fed the reads into MiXCR, producing one record per CDR3 protein. The sample includes nearly 650,000 distinct CDR3 sequences, 20% to 25% of them seen just once. The study's findings and limits: Cumulative public TCR beta family frequency identified CMV carriers with the relevant HLA.

This chain uses TRBV28 with TRBJ2-7; 12 bases are shared with TRBD1. The sequence derives from a human donor in good health (CMV status not recorded). Some clones in this sample may be carry-over from other donors' samples. Specimen: CD8+ T cells from PBMCs. The CDR3: CASSFKGQGAFSSYEQYV. The CDR3 nucleotides are TGTGCCAGCAGTTTTAAGGGACAGGGGGCTTTTTCGTCCTACGAGCAGTACGTC.